This TCR beta chain originates from a study of shared clonotypes between healthy human individuals. Study results and caveats: The sharing of 4.5% to 5% of naive CD4 clonotypes was seen across several donors.

To note about this clone: Its antigen is still unknown.

Each subset's genomic DNA was split evenly across several immunoSEQ plates. The data were produced by immunoSEQ multiplex PCR, yet TCRdb's version contains in-frame clones alone and is incomplete. Of fewer than 700,000 clones listed, 90% to 95% are singletons. Only CD45RO-negative cells positively selected for CCR7 counted as naive CD8 cells, so terminally differentiated effector memory CD45RA+ cells were excluded. The sample comprised naive CD8+ T cells sorted from blood. This receptor was taken from a young woman in good health.

The CDR3 loop reads CASSLADRAYNEQFF. CDR3 coding DNA: TGTGCCAGCAGCCTAGCGGACCGGGCCTACAATGAGCAGTTCTTC. The chain has TRBV6-5 and TRBJ2-1, with 7 bases identical to TRBD2. Per germline, CDR1 MNHEY and CDR2 SVGAGI. This CDR3 region has 15 residues. With V trimmed by 6 bases and J by 2 bases, 7 bases remained unmatched.